The next 20 T cell receptor beta chains were all read from a single sample in a study of T-cell reconstitution after alpha-beta-depleted transplantation in children. A TCRbeta library incorporating unique molecular identifiers was prepared. TCRdb independently ran MiXCR on the PCR reads; one entry per CDR3 protein. The sample gives fewer than 750,000 distinct CDR3 sequences, 23% of which show up once; around an eighth is in the top ten. Sequences were derived from PBMCs, mostly from graft donor cells, sampled 360 days after TCRalphabeta/CD19-depleted stem cell transplant. The receptors stem from a boy in the first two years of life who had a stem cell transplant for acute myeloid leukemia, so the T cells may come from the graft donor.

In its sample, this clonotype was seen once. V usage is TRBV3-1 and J usage is TRBJ1-4; no clear D. The germline V gene has CDR1 LGHDT and CDR2 YNNKEL (reference sequence). The CDR3 is 14 amino acids. V lost 2 bases and J lost 7, with 11 bases in between. The chain's CDR3 is CASSQSRTSEKLFF. CDR3 DNA sequence: TGTGCCAGCAGCCAATCCAGGACCTCTGAAAAACTGTTTTTT. The full variable domain, its missing parts supplied by reference TRBV3-1 and TRBJ1-4, is DTAVSQTPKYLVTQMGNDKSIKCEQNLGHDTMYWYKQDSKKFLKIMFSYNNKELIINETVPNRFSPKSPDKAHLNLHINSLELGDSAVYFCASSQSRTSEKLFFGSGTQLSVL.

DNA of the CDR3: TGTGCCAGCAGCGGCCCAAGGGGGCGGGATACGCAGTATTTT. Its protein is CASSGPRGRDTQYF. The chain uses TRBV7-9 and TRBJ2-3, with TRBD1 matching over 7 bases. The CDR3 runs 14 residues. V lost 5 bases to trimming and J lost 6 bases; unmatched junction nucleotides: 8. CDR1 is SEHNR, CDR2 FQNEAQ, per germline (reference sequence).

The chain recombines TRBV11-2 with TRBJ2-2; D is ambiguous. Trimming removed 5 bases at V and 4 bases at J, with 14 bases between. The germline gives CDR1 SGHAT, CDR2 FQNNGV. CDR3 length equals 15 residues. The DNA for the CDR3 is TGTGCCAGCAGCGCGTCGGCAGTCCGCACCGGGGAGCTGTTTTTT. Translation gives CASSASAVRTGELFF.

This clonotype came up many times. The chain uses TRBV12-3 or TRBV12-4 and TRBJ2-1; D is possibly TRBD2 (6 bases). Deletions cut 3 bases from V and 10 bases from J, with 7 bases between. The CDR3 has 11 amino acids. Here the CDR3 reads CASSFAGEQFF. The CDR3 DNA reads as TGTGCCAGCAGTTTTGCGGGGGAGCAGTTCTTC.

This clonotype occurred once. The V gene is TRBV27, the J gene TRBJ2-7; tentatively, D is TRBD1 (6 bases). This CDR3 comprises 15 residues. CDR1 and CDR2 (germline): MNHEY, SMNVEV (reference sequence). Trimming pared 6 bases from V and 4 bases from J, leaving 19 bases between. CDR3: CASSPTGTGGYEQYV. The CDR3 coding sequence is TGTGCCAGCAGCCCAACAGGGACGGGTGGATACGAGCAGTACGTC.

V is TRBV6-4 and J is TRBJ2-2; D gene unclear. Germline V lookup: CDR1 MRHNA, CDR2 SNTAGT. V was cut by 4 bases and J by 4 bases, with 7 bases left in between. This CDR3 spans 13 amino acids. The CDR3 region has the DNA TGTGCCAGCAGTGGACCGCTCACCGGGGAGCTGTTTTTT. Translation: CASSGPLTGELFF.

This chain links TRBV20-1 with TRBJ2-5, with D uncertain. Germline V gives CDR1 DFQATT, CDR2 SNEGSKA (reference sequence). V lost 7 bases, J lost 5 bases, and 11 bases lay in between. This CDR3 has 11 residues. Here the CDR3 DNA reads TGCAGTGTGACCGTACAGGAGACCCAGTACTTC. It yields the protein CSVTVQETQYF.

This clonotype has a count of ten or more. The V call is TRBV4-3, the J call TRBJ2-3; TRBD2 might be the D (6 bases). V was shortened by 1 base and J by 5 bases, with 10 bases between the two germline ends. Germline V gives CDR1 LGHNA, CDR2 YSLEER. The CDR3 consists of 14 residues. This chain's CDR3 is CASSQANSGDTQYF. CDR3 DNA: TGCGCCAGCAGCCAAGCGAATAGCGGAGATACGCAGTATTTT.

This chain connects TRBV7-2 to TRBJ2-3; D gene unclear. V was cut by 5 bases and J by 2 bases, with 14 bases left in between. The CDR3 sequence is 15 residues long. Germline V lookup: CDR1 SGHTA, CDR2 FQGNSA. The CDR3 here is CASSRQVGFTDTQYF. The CDR3 DNA follows: TGTGCCAGCAGCCGGCAGGTCGGATTCACAGATACGCAGTATTTT. Full variable domain (outside the CDR3, taken from reference TRBV7-2 and TRBJ2-3): GAGVSQSPSNKVTEKGKDVELRCDPISGHTALYWYRQSLGQGLEFLIYFQGNSAPDKSGLPSDRFSAERTGGSVSTLTIQRTQQEDSAVYLCASSRQVGFTDTQYFGPGTRLTVL.

The chain recombines TRBV10-3 with TRBJ2-3, with 11 bases identical to TRBD2. CDR1 ENHRY and CDR2 SYGVKD come from the germline V gene. This CDR3 contains 15 residues. Trimming took 5 bases from V and 5 from J; bases not matched to a gene: 6. The CDR3 region is CAISKLAGVQDTQYF. The CDR3 DNA sequence: TGTGCCATCAGTAAACTAGCGGGGGTGCAAGATACGCAGTATTTT.

The genes are TRBV5-1 and TRBJ2-7; D gene ambiguous. Germline CDR1 and CDR2: SGHRS and YFSETQ. V was shortened by 2 bases and J by 3 bases, with 9 bases between the two germline ends. The CDR3 has 13 amino acids. DNA for the CDR3: TGCGCCAGCAGCTTAAGCCGGTACTACGAGCAGTACTTC. This sequence encodes CASSLSRYYEQYF.

This clonotype was seen only a few times. CDR3 loop: CASSYSNRGYWADTQYF. CDR3 bases: TGTGCCAGCAGTTACTCGAATAGGGGGTATTGGGCAGATACGCAGTATTTT. The chain recombines TRBV6-5 with TRBJ2-3; a weak D match, TRBD1 (6 bases). This CDR3 spans 17 amino acids. Trimming pared 0 bases from V and 4 bases from J, leaving 17 bases between. Germline CDR1 and CDR2: MNHEY and SVGAGI.

There are a few counts of this clonotype. The chain uses TRBV5-1 and TRBJ1-2; TRBD1 matches at 8 bases. The CDR3 contains 14 residues. Germline CDR1 SGHRS, CDR2 YFSETQ. V lost 5 bases and J lost 4; bases outside the gene matches: 7. CDR3 loop: CASSTGGRVYGYTF. Here the CDR3 DNA reads TGCGCCAGCAGTACAGGGGGGCGCGTCTATGGCTACACCTTC.

The chain links TRBV20-1 to TRBJ2-5; possibly TRBD1 for D (5 bases). With 0 bases removed from V and 3 bases from J, the gap between germline ends came to 11 bases. Germline V gene data show CDR1 as DFQATT and CDR2 as SNEGSKA (reference sequence). The CDR3 has 14 amino acids. CDR3 nucleotides: TGCAGTGCTAGAGACTGGGCAGGGAAAGAGACCCAGTACTTC. Translated, it gives CSARDWAGKETQYF.

This clonotype appeared many times. V and J are TRBV20-1 and TRBJ2-1, with TRBD2 as a possible D gene (5 bases). Trimming removed 0 bases from V and 8 bases from J, with 8 bases in between. CDR3 length: 12 amino acids. The V gene's germline CDR1 is DFQATT and CDR2 SNEGSKA (reference sequence). CDR3 nucleotide sequence: TGCAGTGCTAGAGATGCCGGGGATGAGCAGTTCTTC. Its protein product is CSARDAGDEQFF.

This clonotype was seen repeatedly, ten times or more. This chain connects TRBV20-1 to TRBJ2-2, with D unresolved. Germline lookup yields CDR1 DFQATT and CDR2 SNEGSKA (reference sequence). The CDR3 contains 12 residues. V was pared by 3 bases and J by 6 bases, with 8 bases between. CDR3 loop: CSASGRAGELFF. CDR3 coding DNA: TGCAGTGCTAGTGGAAGGGCCGGGGAGCTGTTTTTT.

The sample holds a few counts of this clonotype. The V gene is TRBV20-1, the J gene TRBJ2-1; D ambiguous. V was shortened by 3 bases and J by 5 bases, with 14 bases between the two germline ends. The CDR3 sequence is 14 residues long. CDR1 is DFQATT and CDR2 is SNEGSKA in the germline V gene (reference sequence). The CDR3 reads CSASIGTADNEQFF. DNA of the CDR3: TGCAGTGCTAGTATCGGAACCGCCGACAATGAGCAGTTCTTC.

The table lists this clonotype with many counts. V and J are TRBV9 and TRBJ2-1; 7 nucleotides agree with TRBD1. The germline CDR1 and CDR2 sequences are SGDLS and YYNGEE. V shed 4 bases and J 2 bases; nucleotides not matched to a gene: 12. This CDR3 is built from 17 residues. The CDR3 here is CASSPSALGGPYNEQFF. The CDR3 DNA reads as TGTGCCAGCAGCCCGTCAGCGCTAGGGGGCCCCTACAATGAGCAGTTCTTC.

The sample holds many counts of this clonotype. The chain carries TRBV5-1 and TRBJ2-5, with no clear D. The CDR3 is made up of 15 amino acids. The germline V gene encodes CDR1 SGHRS and CDR2 YFSETQ. V shed 2 bases and J shed 3 bases, with 14 bases lying between them. CDR3 DNA: TGCGCCAGCAGCTTCCAGTCACTTCGAGAAGAGACCCAGTACTTC. This codes for CASSFQSLREETQYF.

The chain links TRBV12-3 or TRBV12-4 to TRBJ2-1; D is undetermined. Trimming left V 6 bases short and J 14 bases short, with 20 bases between. This CDR3 is 13 amino acids long. The CDR3, as DNA: TGTGCCAGCAGCCCTTCAAAGACCTGGAGTAAGTTCTTC. It translates to CASSPSKTWSKFF.